This is a list of T cell receptor beta chains from one sample in a study of early T cells in non-severe SARS-CoV-2 infection. TCRdb analysed the 5' RACE reads with MiXCR anew, one entry per CDR3 protein. The table includes roughly 80,000 distinct CDR3 sequences, more than 13% detected once. Sequencing input: whole blood. These receptors all come from an adult who was a healthcare worker with PCR-confirmed SARS-CoV-2 infection or an uninfected control (not recorded which). Each CDR3 is given without its conserved first and last residue. Size tells how often a clone was seen (once, few, many) or the class of an expanded clone, and some rows leave it out.

few,TRBV21-1,ASSPDSSGRSEQY
few,TRBV13,ASSGKGDRATDTQY
few,TRBV5-5,VSSWTSALNTEAF
.,TRBV12-3/TRBV12-4,ASSLRKGDTQY
many,TRBV5-6,ASSLNQPQH
many,TRBV5-1,ASSPGRDRIQETQY
once,TRBV3-1,ASSQVSSYEQY
few,TRBV5-1,ASSLAEGTDTQY
many,TRBV12-3/TRBV12-4,ASRERTYNSPLH
.,TRBV7-9,ASSTLRQDTGELF
.,TRBV6-1,ASSQQGGQF
.,TRBV18,ASSLREPRAGAYEQY
.,TRBV10-3,AISAGQGAYEQY
.,TRBV28,ASSLLGETQY
few,TRBV6-6,ASIPGTGRGPNSFEAF
few,TRBV20-1,SASWISTDTQY
many,TRBV5-1,ASSRGQGAGELF
many,TRBV5-1,ASSRGADTQY
many,TRBV7-9,ASSLVADTQY
.,TRBV12-3/TRBV12-4,ASSFDPSTDTQY
many,TRBV6-2/TRBV6-3,ASSASLGLDPYNEQF
many,TRBV7-9,ASRGPSTYNEQF